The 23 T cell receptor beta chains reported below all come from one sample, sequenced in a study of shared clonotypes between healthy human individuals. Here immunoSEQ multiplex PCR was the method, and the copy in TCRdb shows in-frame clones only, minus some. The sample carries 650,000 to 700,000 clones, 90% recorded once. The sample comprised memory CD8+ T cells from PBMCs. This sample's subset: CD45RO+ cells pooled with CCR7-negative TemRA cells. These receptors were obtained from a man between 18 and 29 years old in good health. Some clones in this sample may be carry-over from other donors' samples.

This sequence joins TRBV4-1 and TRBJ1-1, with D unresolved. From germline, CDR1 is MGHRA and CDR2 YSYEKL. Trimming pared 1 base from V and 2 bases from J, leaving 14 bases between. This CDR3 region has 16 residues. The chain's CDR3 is CASSQVHPGDNTEAFF. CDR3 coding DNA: TGCGCCAGCAGCCAAGTCCATCCAGGAGATAACACTGAAGCTTTCTTT.

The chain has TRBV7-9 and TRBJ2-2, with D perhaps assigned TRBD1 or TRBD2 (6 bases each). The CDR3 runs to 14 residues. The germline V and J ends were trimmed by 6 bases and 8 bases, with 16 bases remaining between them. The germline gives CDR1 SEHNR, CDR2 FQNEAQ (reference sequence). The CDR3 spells CASRYPGALGELFF. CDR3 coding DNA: TGTGCCAGCAGATACCCGGGGGCTTTGGGGGAGCTGTTTTTT.

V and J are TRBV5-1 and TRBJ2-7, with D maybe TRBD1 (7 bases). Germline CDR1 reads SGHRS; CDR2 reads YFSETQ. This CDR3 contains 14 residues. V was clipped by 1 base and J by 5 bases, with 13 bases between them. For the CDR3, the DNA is TGCGCCAGCAGCTTGCTACAGGGGAGGAACGAGCAGTACTTC. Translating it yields CASSLLQGRNEQYF.

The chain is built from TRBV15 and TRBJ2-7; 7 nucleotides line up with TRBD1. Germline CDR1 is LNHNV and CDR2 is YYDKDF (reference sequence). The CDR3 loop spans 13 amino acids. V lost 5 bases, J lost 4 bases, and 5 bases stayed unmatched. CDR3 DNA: TGTGCCACCAGCGACAGGGCCCGGTACGAGCAGTACTTC. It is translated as CATSDRARYEQYF.

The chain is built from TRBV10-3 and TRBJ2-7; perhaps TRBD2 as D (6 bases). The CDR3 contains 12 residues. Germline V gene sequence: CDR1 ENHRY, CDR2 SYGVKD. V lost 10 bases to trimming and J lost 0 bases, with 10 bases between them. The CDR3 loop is CATAEGSYEQYF. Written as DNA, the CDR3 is TGTGCCACCGCGGAGGGCTCCTACGAGCAGTACTTC.

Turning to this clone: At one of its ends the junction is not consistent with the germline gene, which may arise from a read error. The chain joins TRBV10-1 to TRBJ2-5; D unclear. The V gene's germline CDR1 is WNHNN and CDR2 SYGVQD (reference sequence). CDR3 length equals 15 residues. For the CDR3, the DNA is TGCGCCAGCAGCGAGTCCCTTAGACGTGGAGAGACCCAGTACTTC. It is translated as CASSESLRRGETQYF.

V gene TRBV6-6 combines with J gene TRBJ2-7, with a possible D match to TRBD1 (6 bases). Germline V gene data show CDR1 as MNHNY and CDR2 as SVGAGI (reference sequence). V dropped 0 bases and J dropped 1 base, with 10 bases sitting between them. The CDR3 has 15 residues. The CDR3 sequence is CASSYSGTLSYEQYF. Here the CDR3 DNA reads TGTGCCAGCAGTTACTCAGGGACACTTTCCTACGAGCAGTACTTC.

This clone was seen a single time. The CDR3 sequence: CASSWGGQGSYEQYF. The CDR3 bases are TGTGCCAGCAGCTGGGGGGGACAGGGCTCCTACGAGCAGTACTTC. V usage is TRBV11-2 and J usage is TRBJ2-7; 9 positions match TRBD1. Germline V gives CDR1 SGHAT, CDR2 FQNNGV. The CDR3 consists of 15 residues. V gave up 4 bases and J gave up 0 bases; unmatched junction bases: 4.

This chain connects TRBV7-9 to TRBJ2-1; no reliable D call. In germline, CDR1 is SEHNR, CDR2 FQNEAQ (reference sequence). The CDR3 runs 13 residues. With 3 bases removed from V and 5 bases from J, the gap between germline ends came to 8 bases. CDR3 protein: CASSFWQHNEQFF. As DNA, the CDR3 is TGTGCCAGCAGCTTTTGGCAGCACAATGAGCAGTTCTTC.

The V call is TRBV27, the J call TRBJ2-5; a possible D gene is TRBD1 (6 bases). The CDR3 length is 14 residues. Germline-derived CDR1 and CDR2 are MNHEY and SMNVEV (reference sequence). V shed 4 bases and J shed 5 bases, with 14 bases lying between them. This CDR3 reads CASSSLTGLETQYF. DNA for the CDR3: TGTGCCAGCAGTTCCTTAACAGGGTTGGAGACCCAGTACTTC.

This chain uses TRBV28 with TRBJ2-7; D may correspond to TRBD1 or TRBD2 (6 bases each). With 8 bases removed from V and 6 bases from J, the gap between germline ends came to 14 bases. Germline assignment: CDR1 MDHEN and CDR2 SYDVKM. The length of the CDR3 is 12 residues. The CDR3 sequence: CASAFSGAEQYF. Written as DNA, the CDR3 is TGTGCCAGCGCATTTTCGGGGGCCGAGCAGTACTTC.

CDR3: CASSMGTGGYEQYF. CDR3 nucleotides: TGTGCCAGTAGTATGGGGACAGGGGGCTACGAGCAGTACTTC. The J gene is TRBJ2-7, the V gene TRBV19; 11 nucleotides line up with TRBD1. V was pared by 3 bases and J by 3 bases, with 1 base of the junction left unmatched. From germline, CDR1 is LNHDA and CDR2 SQIVND (reference sequence). The CDR3 extends over 14 amino acids.

CDR3 sequence: CASSLRQGGYNSPLHF. The CDR3 coding sequence is TGTGCCAGCAGCTTGAGGCAGGGAGGGTACAATTCACCCCTCCACTTT. V gene TRBV5-6 combines with J gene TRBJ1-6; D might be TRBD1 (5 bases). V was trimmed by 1 base and J by 7 bases, leaving 15 bases between them. The length of the CDR3 is 16 residues. Per germline, CDR1 SGHDT and CDR2 YYEEEE. Supplemented by reference TRBV5-6 and TRBJ1-6, the full variable domain reads DAGVTQSPTHLIKTRGQQVTLRCSPKSGHDTVSWYQQALGQGPQFIFQYYEEEERQRGNFPDRFSGHQFPNYSSELNVNALLLGDSALYLCASSLRQGGYNSPLHFGNGTRLTVT.

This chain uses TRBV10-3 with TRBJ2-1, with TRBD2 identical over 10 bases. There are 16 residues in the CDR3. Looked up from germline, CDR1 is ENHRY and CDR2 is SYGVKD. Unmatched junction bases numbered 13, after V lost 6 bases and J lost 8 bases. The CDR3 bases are TGTGCCATCAGCGCCTTACCCTTAGCGGGAGGAGATGAGCAGTTCTTC. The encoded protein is CAISALPLAGGDEQFF.

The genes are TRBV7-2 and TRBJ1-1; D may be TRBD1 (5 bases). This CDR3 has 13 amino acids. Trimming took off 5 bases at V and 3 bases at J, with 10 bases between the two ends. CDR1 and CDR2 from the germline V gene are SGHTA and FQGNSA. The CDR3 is CASSVGVYTEAFF. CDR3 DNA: TGTGCCAGCAGCGTGGGGGTTTACACTGAAGCTTTCTTT.

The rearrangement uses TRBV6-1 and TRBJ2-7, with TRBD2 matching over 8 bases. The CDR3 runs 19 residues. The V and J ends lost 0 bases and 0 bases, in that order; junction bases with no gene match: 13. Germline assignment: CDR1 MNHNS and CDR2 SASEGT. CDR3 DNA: TGTGCCAGCAGTGAAGCGGAAGCGGGAGAGCTATCTCTCTCCTACGAGCAGTACTTC. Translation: CASSEAEAGELSLSYEQYF.

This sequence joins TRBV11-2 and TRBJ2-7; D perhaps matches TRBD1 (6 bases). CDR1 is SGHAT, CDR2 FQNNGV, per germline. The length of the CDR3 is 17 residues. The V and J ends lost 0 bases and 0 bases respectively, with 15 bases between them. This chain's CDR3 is CASSLDRPSRGSYEQYF. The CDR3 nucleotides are TGTGCCAGCAGCTTAGATCGGCCCTCCAGGGGCTCCTACGAGCAGTACTTC. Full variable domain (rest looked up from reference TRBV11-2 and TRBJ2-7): EAGVAQSPRYKIIEKRQSVAFWCNPISGHATLYWYQQILGQGPKLLIQFQNNGVVDDSQLPKDRFSAERLKGVDSTLKIQPAKLEDSAVYLCASSLDRPSRGSYEQYFGPGTRLTVT.

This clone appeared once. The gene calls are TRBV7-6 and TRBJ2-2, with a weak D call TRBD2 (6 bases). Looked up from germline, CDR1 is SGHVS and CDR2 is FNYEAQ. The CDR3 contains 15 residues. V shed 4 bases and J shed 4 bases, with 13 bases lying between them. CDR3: CASSSGFGGTGELFF. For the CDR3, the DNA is TGTGCCAGCAGCTCAGGTTTCGGGGGCACCGGGGAGCTGTTTTTT.

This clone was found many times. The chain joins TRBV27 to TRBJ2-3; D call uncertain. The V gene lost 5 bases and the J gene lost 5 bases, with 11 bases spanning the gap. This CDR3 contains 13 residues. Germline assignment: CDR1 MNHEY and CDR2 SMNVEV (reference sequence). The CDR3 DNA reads TGTGCCAGCAGTACATTTCGTGGAGATACGCAGTATTTT. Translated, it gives CASSTFRGDTQYF.

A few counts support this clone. The chain's CDR3 is CASSVDWSANQPQHF. For the CDR3, the DNA is TGTGCCAGCAGCGTAGATTGGTCAGCAAATCAGCCCCAGCATTTT. This sequence joins TRBV9 and TRBJ1-5, with D hard to call. The V end was cut by 0 bases, the J end by 4 bases, with 11 bases between. Germline V gene sequence: CDR1 SGDLS, CDR2 YYNGEE. This CDR3 is 15 amino acids long.

The CDR3 coding sequence is TGTGCCAGCAGCCAAGTGGGTACAGGGGCAGCCAAAAACATTCAGTACTTC. It yields the protein CASSQVGTGAAKNIQYF. The chain recombines TRBV4-2 with TRBJ2-4; 7 bases align to TRBD1. The ends lost 1 base at V and 0 bases at J; junction bases unmatched: 6. This CDR3 spans 17 amino acids. Looked up from germline, CDR1 is LGHNA and CDR2 is YNFKEQ.

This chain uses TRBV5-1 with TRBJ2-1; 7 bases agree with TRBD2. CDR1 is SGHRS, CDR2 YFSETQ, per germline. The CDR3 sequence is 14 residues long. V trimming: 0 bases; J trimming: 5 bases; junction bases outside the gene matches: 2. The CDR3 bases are TGCGCCAGCAGCTTGGGCGGGAGAAACAATGAGCAGTTCTTC. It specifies CASSLGGRNNEQFF.

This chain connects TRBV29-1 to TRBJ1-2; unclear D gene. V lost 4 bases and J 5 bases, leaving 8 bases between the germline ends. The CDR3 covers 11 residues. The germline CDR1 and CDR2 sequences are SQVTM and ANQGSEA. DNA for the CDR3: TGCAGCGTTGCGACAATATATGGCTACACCTTC. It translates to CSVATIYGYTF.